This T cell receptor beta chain was retrieved from a study of identical twins. A single record per CDR3 protein comes from TCRdb applying MiXCR to the 5' RACE reads. Among 690,000 or so distinct CDR3 sequences, over 8.5% were seen once, and the ten largest hold approximately 0.94%. This CDR3 has 14 residues. With 8 bases clipped from V and 0 bases from J, the junction kept 7 bases outside the gene matches. Healthy Caucasians provided all donations. These same data were also listed under a study on yellow fever vaccine responses in identical twins.

This clonotype originated in a woman in her late teens or twenties in good health. Material for sequencing was PBMCs. This chain joins TRBV12-3 or TRBV12-4 and TRBJ2-7; 7 positions agree with TRBD2. Here the CDR3 reads CASGSGLSSYEQYF. In DNA form, the CDR3 reads TGTGCCAGCGGTAGCGGGCTGAGCTCCTACGAGCAGTACTTC.